The clone carrying this T cell receptor beta chain came up many times. This entry comes from a study of T cells in Graves' hyperthyroidism and ophthalmopathy. V dropped 3 bases and J dropped 4; count of bases not matched to a gene: 5. Germline V gives CDR1 SEHNR, CDR2 FQNEAQ (reference sequence). CDR3 length: 14 amino acids. Researchers took RNA transcripts and amplified the TCR beta CDR3 regions from them. TCR CDR3 regions were first amplified by RT-PCR with HTBI primers. TCRdb reprocessed the multiplex PCR reads via MiXCR and lists one record per CDR3 protein. The sample lists 530,000 or so distinct CDR3 sequences, 17% occurring once. This sample holds PBMCs from 8.5 to 10 ml fresh peripheral blood.

The J gene is TRBJ1-1, the V gene TRBV7-9; TRBD1 matches 7 bases. Sequencing was done on a sample of blood. This receptor was obtained from a young woman with Graves' ophthalmopathy. The CDR3 spells CASSFSTGSTEAFF. In DNA, the CDR3 is TGTGCCAGCAGCTTCTCGACAGGGTCCACTGAAGCTTTCTTT.